The 10 T cell receptor beta chains below come from one sample, sequenced in a study of CD8 T cells in Susac syndrome. Random hexamers were used to reverse transcribe an amount of roughly 0.45 to 1 ug RNA. TCRdb re-called the immunoSEQ multiplex PCR reads through MiXCR, storing one row per CDR3 protein. The sample has roughly 200,000 distinct CDR3 sequences; approximately 94% are singletons. Sequencing was done on a sample of CD4+ T cells from PBMCs. These receptor sequences come from a human donor in good health.

The V call is TRBV20-1, the J call TRBJ2-7; 8 bases match TRBD2. Per the germline V gene, CDR1 is DFQATT and CDR2 is SNEGSKA (reference sequence). The V gene end was trimmed by 5 bases and the J gene end by 1 base; junction bases not matched to a gene: 7. CDR3 length: 14 residues. The CDR3 region has the DNA TGCAGTGCTCTCCGACTAGCGAGGTCCTACGAGCAGTACTTC. Residues: CSALRLARSYEQYF.

The V and J genes are TRBV20-1 and TRBJ2-7; TRBD2 might be the D (6 bases). Deletions cut 2 bases from V and 1 base from J, with 12 bases between. This CDR3 contains 14 residues. CDR1 and CDR2 from the germline V gene are DFQATT and SNEGSKA (reference sequence). Written as DNA, the CDR3 is TGCAGTGCTAGAATTAGCGGAGCGTCCTACGAGCAGTACTTC. Its protein product is CSARISGASYEQYF.

V is TRBV19 and J is TRBJ2-2; perhaps TRBD2 as D (6 bases). The V gene lost 9 bases and the J gene lost 5 bases, with 19 bases spanning the gap. The CDR3 spans 15 residues. Germline-derived CDR1 and CDR2 are LNHDA and SQIVND (reference sequence). For the CDR3, the DNA is TGTGCCAGCAATGGGCGGGGATCTCAGACCGGGGAGCTGTTTTTT. This translates into CASNGRGSQTGELFF.

This chain joins TRBV12-3 or TRBV12-4 and TRBJ2-3; 10 bases match TRBD2. V lost 3 bases and J lost 2; bases outside the gene matches: 5. The CDR3 contains 16 residues. The CDR3 here is CASSFTTSGVTDTQYF. CDR3 coding DNA: TGTGCCAGCAGTTTCACAACTAGCGGGGTCACAGATACGCAGTATTTT.

The chain couples TRBV30 to TRBJ1-4; D is perhaps TRBD1 (6 bases). The V end lost 7 bases, the J end lost 6 bases, and 18 bases lay between the germline ends. This CDR3 spans 14 amino acids. Germline V gene lookup returns CDR1 GTSNPN and CDR2 SVGIG (reference sequence). The CDR3 nucleotides read TGTGCCTCCCAAGAGGGGGTAAGAGATGAAAAACTGTTTTTT. This sequence encodes CASQEGVRDEKLFF.

V gene TRBV20-1 combines with J gene TRBJ2-7; 7 bases match TRBD1. Unmatched junction bases numbered 11, after V lost 4 bases and J lost 2 bases. The CDR3 is 15 residues long. Germline V gene sequence: CDR1 DFQATT, CDR2 SNEGSKA (reference sequence). CDR3 sequence reads: CSATTWDSLPYEQYF. For the CDR3, the DNA is TGCAGTGCTACAACCTGGGACAGCCTACCCTACGAGCAGTACTTC.

This chain links TRBV30 with TRBJ2-5, with TRBD1 as a possible D gene (6 bases). The V gene's germline CDR1 is GTSNPN and CDR2 SVGIG (reference sequence). The CDR3 consists of 14 residues. Trimming left V 3 bases short and J 1 base short, with 12 bases between. The chain's CDR3 is CAWSRGKTQETQYF. The CDR3 coding sequence is TGTGCCTGGAGCAGGGGCAAGACCCAAGAGACCCAGTACTTC.

The chain carries TRBV15 and TRBJ2-5; weak D call: TRBD2 (5 bases). CDR1 is LNHNV and CDR2 is YYDKDF in the germline V gene (reference sequence). V lost 4 bases, J lost 4 bases, and 10 bases lay in between. The CDR3 extends over 13 amino acids. CDR3 amino acids: CATSTRGSETQYF. The CDR3 region has the DNA TGTGCCACCAGCACCCGGGGTTCAGAGACCCAGTACTTC. Looking up the rest from reference TRBV15 and TRBJ2-5 gives the full variable domain: DAMVIQNPRYQVTQFGKPVTLSCSQTLNHNVMYWYQQKSSQAPKLLFHYYDKDFNNEADTPDNFQSRRPNTSFCFLDIRSPGLGDTAMYLCATSTRGSETQYFGPGTRLLVL.

The rearrangement uses TRBV9 and TRBJ2-3; 8 positions match TRBD2. This CDR3 comprises 16 residues. CDR1 is SGDLS and CDR2 is YYNGEE in the germline V gene. The trim removed 1 base at V and 3 bases at J, leaving 7 bases unmatched. The CDR3 coding sequence is TGTGCCAGCAGCGTATCCCCGGGGACTAGGACAGATACGCAGTATTTT. As protein: CASSVSPGTRTDTQYF.

As DNA, the CDR3 is TGTGCCAGCAGCTTAGATCGTCTAAATGAGCAGTTCTTC. The encoded protein is CASSLDRLNEQFF. The rearrangement links TRBV11-2 to TRBJ2-1; D gene unclear. CDR1 SGHAT and CDR2 FQNNGV come from the germline V gene. There are 13 residues in the CDR3. The germline V and J ends were trimmed by 0 bases and 7 bases, with 7 bases remaining between them.